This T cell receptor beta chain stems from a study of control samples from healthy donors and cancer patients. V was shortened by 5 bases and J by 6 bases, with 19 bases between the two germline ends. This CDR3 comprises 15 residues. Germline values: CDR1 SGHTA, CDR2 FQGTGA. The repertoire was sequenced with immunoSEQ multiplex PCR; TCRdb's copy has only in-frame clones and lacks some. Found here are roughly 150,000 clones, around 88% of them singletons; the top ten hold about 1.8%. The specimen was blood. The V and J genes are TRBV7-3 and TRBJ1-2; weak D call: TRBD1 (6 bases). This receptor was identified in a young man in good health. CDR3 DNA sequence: TGTGCCAGCAGCCTCAATGCCCTTACAGGGAATGGCTACACCTTC. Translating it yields CASSLNALTGNGYTF.